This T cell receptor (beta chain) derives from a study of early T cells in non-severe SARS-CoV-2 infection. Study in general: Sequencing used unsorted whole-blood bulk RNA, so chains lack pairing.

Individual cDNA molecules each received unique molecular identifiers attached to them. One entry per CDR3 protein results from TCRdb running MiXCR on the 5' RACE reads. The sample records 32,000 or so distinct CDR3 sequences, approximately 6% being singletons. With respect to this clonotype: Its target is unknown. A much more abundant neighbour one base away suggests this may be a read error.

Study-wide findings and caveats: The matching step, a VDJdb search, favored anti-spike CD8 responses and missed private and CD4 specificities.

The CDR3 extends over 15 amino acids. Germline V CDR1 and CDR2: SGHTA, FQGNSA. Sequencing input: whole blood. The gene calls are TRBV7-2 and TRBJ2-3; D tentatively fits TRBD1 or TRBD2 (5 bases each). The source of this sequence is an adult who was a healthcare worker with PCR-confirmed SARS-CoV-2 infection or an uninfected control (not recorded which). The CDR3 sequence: CASSPEGIDTDMQYF. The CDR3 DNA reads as TGTGCCAGCAGCCCTGAGGGGATTGACACAGATATGCAGTATTTT.